Described below is a single T cell receptor (beta chain) sequence and its context. What it binds is unknown. The data originate from a study of T cell repertoires in cytomegalovirus infection. On the study more broadly: Public TCR beta signature analysis indicated the presence of both CMV infection and matching HLA type.

Findings and limits, study-wide: The cumulative frequency of public TCR beta families distinguished individuals who carried CMV together with the relevant HLA. Dominating the ex vivo response were HLA-C-restricted CMV-specific TCR beta clonotypes.

TCRdb used MiXCR to reprocess the reads, holding one entry per CDR3 protein. Among some 800,000 distinct CDR3 sequences listed, approximately 30% were seen once. The sequencing here drew on cultured CD8+ T cells from PBMCs, taken from culture after CMV antigen stimulation. This sequence was found in a human donor in good health (CMV status not recorded). Some clones in this sample may be carry-over from other donors' samples.

In DNA, the CDR3 is TGTGCTAGTGGTTTGACACTCCTCCGGGACAGAACCACTGAAGCTTTCTTT. It codes for CASGLTLLRDRTTEAFF. The chain links TRBV12-5 to TRBJ1-1, with TRBD1 matching 7 bases. There are 17 residues in the CDR3. Germline V gene lookup returns CDR1 LGHNT and CDR2 FRNRAP. The V segment lost 2 bases and the J segment 4 bases; nucleotides outside the gene matches: 13.